This TCR beta chain was documented in a study of human T cells and chemical hapten exposure. Study-wide results and caveats: Expanded TCR counts at PT1 went up together with patch test score, a positive correlation.

Time point described: patch test 2, 6 weeks after DPC sensitization. As for treatment: therapeutic diphenylcyclopropenone sensitization with weekly scalp DPC. Within the library, unique molecular identifiers were attached to each individual cDNA molecule. TCRdb re-analysed the RACE reads in MiXCR, keeping a single row per CDR3 protein. The table shows approximately 80,000 distinct CDR3 sequences, with 10% occurring only once. The ends were cut back, 3 bases at V and 3 bases at J, with 15 bases in the middle. The CDR3 is made up of 15 amino acids. Germline V gene data show CDR1 as GTSNPN and CDR2 as SVGIG (reference sequence). This clonotype was counted ten times or more. Its specificity is unknown.

Sequencing used whole blood, obtained in connection with sensitization to the hapten diphenylcyclopropenone (DPC). The V call is TRBV30, the J call TRBJ1-5; tentative D call: TRBD1 (5 bases). This receptor was identified in a woman between 45 and 65 years old with alopecia areata. Some clones in this sample may be carry-over from other donors' samples. CDR3 sequence reads: CAWSLQGGNNQPQHF. CDR3 sequence (DNA): TGTGCCTGGAGCCTGCAGGGAGGGAACAATCAGCCCCAGCATTTT.